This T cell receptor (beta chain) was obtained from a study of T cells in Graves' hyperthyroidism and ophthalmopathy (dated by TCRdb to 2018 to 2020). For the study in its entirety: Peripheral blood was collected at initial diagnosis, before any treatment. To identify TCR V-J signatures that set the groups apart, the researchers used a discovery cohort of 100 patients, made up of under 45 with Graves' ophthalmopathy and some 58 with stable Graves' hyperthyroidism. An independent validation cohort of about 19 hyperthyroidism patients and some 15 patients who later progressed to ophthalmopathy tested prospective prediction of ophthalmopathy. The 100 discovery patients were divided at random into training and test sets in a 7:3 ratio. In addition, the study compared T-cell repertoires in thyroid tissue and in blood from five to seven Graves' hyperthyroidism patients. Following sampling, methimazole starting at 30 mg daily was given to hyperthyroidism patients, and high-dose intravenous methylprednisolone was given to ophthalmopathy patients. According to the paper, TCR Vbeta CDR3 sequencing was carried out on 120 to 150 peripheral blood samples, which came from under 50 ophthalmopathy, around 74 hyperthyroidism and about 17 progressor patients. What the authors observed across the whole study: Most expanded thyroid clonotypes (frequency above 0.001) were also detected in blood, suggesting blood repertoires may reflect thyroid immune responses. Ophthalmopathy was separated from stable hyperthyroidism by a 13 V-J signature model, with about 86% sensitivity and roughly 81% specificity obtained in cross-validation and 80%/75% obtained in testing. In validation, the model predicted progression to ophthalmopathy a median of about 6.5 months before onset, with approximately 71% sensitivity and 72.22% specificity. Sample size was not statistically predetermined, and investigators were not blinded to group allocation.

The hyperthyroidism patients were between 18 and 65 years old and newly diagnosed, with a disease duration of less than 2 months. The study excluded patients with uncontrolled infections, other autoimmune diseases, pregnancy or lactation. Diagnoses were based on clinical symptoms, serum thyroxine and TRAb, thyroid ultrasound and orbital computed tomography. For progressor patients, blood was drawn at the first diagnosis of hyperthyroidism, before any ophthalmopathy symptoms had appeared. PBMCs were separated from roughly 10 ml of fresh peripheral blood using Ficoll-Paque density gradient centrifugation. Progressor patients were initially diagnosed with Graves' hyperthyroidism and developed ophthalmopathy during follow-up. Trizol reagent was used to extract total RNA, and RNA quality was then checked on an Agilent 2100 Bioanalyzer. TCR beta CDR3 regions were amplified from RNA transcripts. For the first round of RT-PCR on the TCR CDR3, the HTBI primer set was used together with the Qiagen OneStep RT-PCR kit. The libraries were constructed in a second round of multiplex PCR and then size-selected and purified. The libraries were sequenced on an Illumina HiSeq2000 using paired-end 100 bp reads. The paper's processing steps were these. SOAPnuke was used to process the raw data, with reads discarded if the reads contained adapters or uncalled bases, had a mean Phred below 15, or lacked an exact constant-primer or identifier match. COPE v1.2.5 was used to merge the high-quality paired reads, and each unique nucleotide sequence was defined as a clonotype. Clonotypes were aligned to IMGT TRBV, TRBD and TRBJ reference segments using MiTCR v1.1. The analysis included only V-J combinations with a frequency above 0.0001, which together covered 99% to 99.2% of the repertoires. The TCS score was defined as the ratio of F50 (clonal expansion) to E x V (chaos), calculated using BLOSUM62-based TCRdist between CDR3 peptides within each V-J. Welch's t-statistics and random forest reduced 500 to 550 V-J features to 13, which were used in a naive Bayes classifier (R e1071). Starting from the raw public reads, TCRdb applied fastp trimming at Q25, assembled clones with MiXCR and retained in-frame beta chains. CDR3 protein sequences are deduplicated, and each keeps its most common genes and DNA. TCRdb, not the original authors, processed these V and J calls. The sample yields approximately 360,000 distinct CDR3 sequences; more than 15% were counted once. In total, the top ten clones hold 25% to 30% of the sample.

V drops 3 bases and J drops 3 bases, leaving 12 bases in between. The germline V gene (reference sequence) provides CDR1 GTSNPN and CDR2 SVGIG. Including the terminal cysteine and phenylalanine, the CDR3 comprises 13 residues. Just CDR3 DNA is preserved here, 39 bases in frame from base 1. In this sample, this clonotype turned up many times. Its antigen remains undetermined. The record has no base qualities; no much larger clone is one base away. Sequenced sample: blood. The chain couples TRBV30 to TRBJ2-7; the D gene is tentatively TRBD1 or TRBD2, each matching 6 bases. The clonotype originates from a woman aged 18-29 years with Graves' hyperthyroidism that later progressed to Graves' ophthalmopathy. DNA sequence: TGTGCCTGGAGCGTCAGGGGAGGCTACGAGCAGTACTTC. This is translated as CAWSVRGGYEQYF.